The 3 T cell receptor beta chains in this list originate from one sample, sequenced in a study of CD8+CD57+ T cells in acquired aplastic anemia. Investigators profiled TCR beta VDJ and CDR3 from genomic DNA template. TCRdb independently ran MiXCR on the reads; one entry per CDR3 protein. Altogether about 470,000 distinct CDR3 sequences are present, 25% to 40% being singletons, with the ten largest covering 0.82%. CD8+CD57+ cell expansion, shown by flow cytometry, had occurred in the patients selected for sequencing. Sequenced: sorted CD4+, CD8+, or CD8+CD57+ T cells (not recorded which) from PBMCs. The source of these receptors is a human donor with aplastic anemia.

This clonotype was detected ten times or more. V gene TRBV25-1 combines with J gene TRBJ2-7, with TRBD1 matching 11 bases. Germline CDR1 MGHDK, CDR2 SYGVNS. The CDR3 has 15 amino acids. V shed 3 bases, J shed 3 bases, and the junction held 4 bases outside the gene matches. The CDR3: CASSDPGTGGYEQYF. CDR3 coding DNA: TGTGCCAGCAGTGACCCAGGGACAGGGGGCTACGAGCAGTACTTC.

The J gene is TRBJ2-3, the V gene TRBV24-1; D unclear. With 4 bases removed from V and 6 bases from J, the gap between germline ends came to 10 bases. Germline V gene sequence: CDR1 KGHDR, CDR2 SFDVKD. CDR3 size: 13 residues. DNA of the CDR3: TGTGCCACCAGTGAACGGACGCATGATACGCAGTATTTT. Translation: CATSERTHDTQYF.

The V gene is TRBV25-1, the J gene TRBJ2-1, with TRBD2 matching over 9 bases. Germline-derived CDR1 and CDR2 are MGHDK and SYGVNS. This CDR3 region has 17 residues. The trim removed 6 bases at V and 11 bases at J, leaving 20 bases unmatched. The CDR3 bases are TGTGCCAGCAGCCCCGCCTTGGCTGGCGGGGGGGGGATTCAGCAGTTCTTC. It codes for CASSPALAGGGGIQQFF.